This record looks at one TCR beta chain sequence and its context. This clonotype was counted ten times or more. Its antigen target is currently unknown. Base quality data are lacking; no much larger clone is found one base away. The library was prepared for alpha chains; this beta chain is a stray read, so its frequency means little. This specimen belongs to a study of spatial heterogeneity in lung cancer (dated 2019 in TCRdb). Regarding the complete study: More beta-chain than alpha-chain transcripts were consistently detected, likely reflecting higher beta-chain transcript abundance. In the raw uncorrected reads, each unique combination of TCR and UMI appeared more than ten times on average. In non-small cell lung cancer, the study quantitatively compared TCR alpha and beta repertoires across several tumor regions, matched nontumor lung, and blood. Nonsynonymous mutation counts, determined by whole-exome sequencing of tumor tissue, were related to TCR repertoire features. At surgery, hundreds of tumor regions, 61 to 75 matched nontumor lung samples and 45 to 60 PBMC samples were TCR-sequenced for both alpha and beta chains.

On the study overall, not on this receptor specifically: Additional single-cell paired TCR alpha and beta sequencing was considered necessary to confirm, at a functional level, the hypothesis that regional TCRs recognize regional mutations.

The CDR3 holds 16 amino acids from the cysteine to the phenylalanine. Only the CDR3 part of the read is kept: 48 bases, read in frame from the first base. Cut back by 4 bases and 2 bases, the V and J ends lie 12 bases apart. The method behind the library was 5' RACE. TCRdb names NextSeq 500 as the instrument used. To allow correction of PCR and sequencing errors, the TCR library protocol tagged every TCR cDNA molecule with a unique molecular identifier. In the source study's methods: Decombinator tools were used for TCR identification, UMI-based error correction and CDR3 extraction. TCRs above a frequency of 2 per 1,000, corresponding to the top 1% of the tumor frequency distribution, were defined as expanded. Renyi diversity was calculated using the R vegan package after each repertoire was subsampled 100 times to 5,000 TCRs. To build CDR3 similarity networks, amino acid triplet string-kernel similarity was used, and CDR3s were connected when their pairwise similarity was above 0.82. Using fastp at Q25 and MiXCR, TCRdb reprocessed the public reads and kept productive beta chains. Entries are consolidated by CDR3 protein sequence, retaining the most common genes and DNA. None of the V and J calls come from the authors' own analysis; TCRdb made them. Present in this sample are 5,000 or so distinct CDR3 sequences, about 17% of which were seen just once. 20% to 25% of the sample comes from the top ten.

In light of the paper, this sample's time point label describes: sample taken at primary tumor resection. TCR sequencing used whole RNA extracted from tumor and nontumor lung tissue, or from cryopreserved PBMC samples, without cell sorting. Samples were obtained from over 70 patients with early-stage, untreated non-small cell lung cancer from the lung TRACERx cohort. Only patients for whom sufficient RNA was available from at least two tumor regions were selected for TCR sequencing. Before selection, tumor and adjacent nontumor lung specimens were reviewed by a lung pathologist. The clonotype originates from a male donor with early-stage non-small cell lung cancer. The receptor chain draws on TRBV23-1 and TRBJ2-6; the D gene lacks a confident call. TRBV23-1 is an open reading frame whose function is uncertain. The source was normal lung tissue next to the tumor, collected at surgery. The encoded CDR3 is CASSRELPPGANVLTF. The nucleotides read TGCGCCAGCAGTCGCGAACTTCCGCCTGGGGCCAACGTCCTGACTTTC.